Below are 25 T cell receptor beta chains sequenced from a single sample in a study of tissue T cells after allogeneic stem cell transplantation. Described time point: mouse harvest day 14 after allogeneic transplant. Tail vein injection delivered 10^7 T-cell-depleted bone marrow cells and 10^6 splenic CD5+ T cells. Produced via immunoSEQ multiplex PCR; TCRdb's table is partial and in-frame only. Among fewer than 9,000 clones listed, 37% were seen once. Sequencing input: skin. The receptors shown here come from a female BALB/c mouse given C57BL/6 T cells with graft-versus-host disease after an allogeneic hematopoietic cell transplant.

To note about this clone: Each gene name is a mouse one. The read ends 1 residue before the CDR3 terminus; that terminus is restored from the germline J gene. The rearrangement joins TRBV3 to TRBJ2-7, with D unclear. Trimming shortened V by 1 base and J by 6 bases, and 7 bases separated the two germline ends. The CDR3 covers 12 residues. CDR1 and CDR2 (germline): SNHLY, FYNGKV (reference sequence). The chain's CDR3 is CASSLDGFEQYF. The part of the CDR3 DNA that was read is TGTGCCAGCAGCTTAGATGGGTTTGAACAGTAC.

With regard to this clone: Germline and genes here are mouse. Other DNA sequences in the sample encode the same CDR3. The covered CDR3 bases are TGTGCCAGCAGTCTCCAAAACTATGCTGAGCAGTTC. Its protein is CASSLQNYAEQF. The whole CDR3 protein is CASSLQNYAEQFF. V is TRBV26 and J is TRBJ2-1; unclear D gene. The read is 1 residue too short to cover the CDR3 end, so that end is filled in from the germline J gene. There are 13 residues in the CDR3. With 3 bases removed from V and 1 base from J, the gap between germline ends came to 4 bases. Germline V CDR1 and CDR2: KGHPV, FQNQEV (reference sequence).

This clone has a handful of counts. The genes are named according to mouse. The read terminates 1 residue ahead of where the CDR3 ends, so the germline J gene completes it. The chain joins TRBV2 to TRBJ1-2; maybe TRBD1 (6 bases). The CDR3 spans 14 residues. CDR1 is LGHNA and CDR2 is YSYQKL in the germline V gene. Trimming took off 2 bases at V and 4 bases at J, with 11 bases between the two ends. The CDR3 sequence is CASSQYREGSDYTF. The part of the CDR3 DNA that was read is TGTGCCAGCAGCCAATACAGGGAGGGCTCCGACTACACC.

This clone has a handful of counts. Gene names denote mouse genes. The read ends 1 residue shy of where the CDR3 ends; the end is completed using the germline J gene. V is TRBV12-2 and J is TRBJ2-7, with TRBD2 identical over 7 bases. Germline lookup yields CDR1 SGHLS and CDR2 HYDKME. V lost 2 bases and J lost 5; bases outside the gene matches: 2. The CDR3 contains 12 residues. Partial CDR3 DNA: TGTGCCAGCTCTCATCTGGGGGATGAACAGTAC. This codes for CASSHLGDEQY. From start to end, the CDR3 is CASSHLGDEQYF.

About this clone: Mouse germline and gene names are used. The CDR3 end falls 1 residue outside the read, so it is completed with the germline J gene. This rearrangement joins TRBV3 to TRBJ1-4; D unclear. Trimming cost V 3 bases and J 5 bases, with 7 bases left between them. Germline CDR1 is SNHLY and CDR2 is FYNGKV (reference sequence). This CDR3 has 13 amino acids. The CDR3 reads CASSFTLNERLFF. The CDR3 bases that were read are TGTGCCAGCAGCTTCACACTTAACGAAAGATTATTT. The whole variable domain, filled in from reference TRBV3 and TRBJ1-4, reads GPKVLQIPSHQIIDMGQMVTLNCDPVSNHLYFYWYKQILGQQMEFLVNFYNGKVMEKSKLFKDQFSVERPDGSYFTLKIQPTALEDSAVYFCASSFTLNERLFFGHGTKLSVL.

In its sample, this clone was seen a few times. Genes and germline come from the mouse. Coverage ceases 1 residue before the CDR3 finishes, and the germline J gene fills in the end. The chain combines TRBV13-2 with TRBJ1-3, with D possibly TRBD1 on 5 matching bases. V gave up 1 base and J gave up 4 bases, with 9 bases separating them. From germline, CDR1 is NNHNN and CDR2 SYGAGS (reference sequence). The CDR3 sequence is 14 residues long. CDR3 DNA, as far as it was read: TGTGCCAGCGGTGATCCAGGGTGGGGAAATACGCTCTAT. Protein: CASGDPGWGNTLY. The full CDR3 protein is CASGDPGWGNTLYF.

By share, this clone ranks as medium-sized. Germline and genes: mouse. The read terminates 1 residue before the CDR3 end, so the remaining end is supplied by the germline J gene. The chain is built from TRBV23 and TRBJ2-3; the table's D call, TRBD2, has no DNA check behind it. Looked up from germline, CDR1 is KGHTA and CDR2 is FQNQQP. The CDR3 length is 14 residues. The CDR3 loop is CSSSPQTSAETLYF. Partial CDR3 DNA: TGCTCCAGCAGTCCCCAAACTAGTGCAGAAACGCTGTAT.

This clone was detected a few times. Gene labels here are mouse ones. The CDR3 goes on 1 residue after the read ends, and that part is filled in from the germline J gene. This chain connects TRBV26 to TRBJ1-3; unclear D gene. CDR3 length equals 12 residues. Germline V lookup: CDR1 KGHPV, CDR2 FQNQEV (reference sequence). The V and J ends lost 4 bases and 0 bases respectively, with 1 base between them. CDR3 loop: CASSRSGNTLYF. CDR3 DNA (partial): TGTGCCAGCAGTCGTTCTGGAAATACGCTCTAT.

This clone is judged large. Here the gene names and germline are mouse. The missing CDR3 end, 1 residue past where the read stops, is filled in from the germline J gene. V and J are TRBV26 and TRBJ1-4; 8 positions match TRBD1. Germline-derived CDR1 and CDR2 are KGHPV and FQNQEV (reference sequence). V trimming: 6 bases; J trimming: 3 bases; junction bases outside the gene matches: 3. CDR3 length: 14 amino acids. This chain's CDR3 is CASRQGAANERLFF. Incomplete CDR3 DNA: TGTGCCAGCAGGCAGGGGGCGGCCAACGAAAGATTATTT.

This clone was seen just once. Mouse gene names and germline throughout. The read stops 1 residue short of the end of the CDR3; the missing end is completed from the germline J gene. The chain recombines TRBV26 with TRBJ1-3; unclear D gene. The germline gives CDR1 KGHPV, CDR2 FQNQEV (reference sequence). The CDR3 sequence is 15 residues long. Trimming took off 6 bases at V and 0 bases at J, with 12 bases between the two ends. The CDR3 sequence is CASSLDGNSGNTLYF. CDR3 DNA (partial): TGTGCCAGCAGCCTCGACGGCAATTCTGGAAATACGCTCTAT. Full variable domain (remainder filled in from reference TRBV26 and TRBJ1-3): NSKVIQTPRYLVKGQGQKAKMRCIPEKGHPVVFWYQQNKNNEFKFLINFQNQEVLQQIDMTEKRFSAECPSNSPCSLEIQSSEAGDSALYLCASSLDGNSGNTLYFGEGSRLIVV.

This clone was counted once. The germline and genes are mouse ones. The same CDR3 arises from other DNA sequences in this sample as well. The chain's CDR3 is CASGDRDTQYF. The part of the CDR3 DNA that was read is TGTGCCAGCGGTGACAGGGACACCCAGTAC. V gene TRBV13-2 combines with J gene TRBJ2-5; no clear D. The read ends 1 residue shy of where the CDR3 ends; the end is completed using the germline J gene. The CDR3 contains 11 residues. The germline V and J ends were trimmed by 2 bases and 6 bases, with 4 bases remaining between them. Germline CDR1 reads NNHNN; CDR2 reads SYGAGS (reference sequence).

Relative to its sample, this clone is medium-sized (0.01 to 0.1%). These gene names are mouse names. Read coverage stops 1 residue before the CDR3 terminus; the germline J gene supplies the remainder. The V gene is TRBV23, the J gene TRBJ1-4; TRBD1 was called by the table and not checked on the DNA. Germline V gene data show CDR1 as KGHTA and CDR2 as FQNQQP. The CDR3 extends over 15 amino acids. The covered CDR3 bases are TGCTCCAGCAGTCAGGGACAGGGAAAGGGCGAAAGATTATTT. Amino acids: CSSSQGQGKGERLF. The complete CDR3 protein is CSSSQGQGKGERLFF.

This clone showed up just a few times. Gene names are the mouse ones. The read comes to an end 1 residue before the CDR3 does, leaving the germline J gene to fill in the end. This chain uses TRBV26 with TRBJ2-3; the match to TRBD2 covers 10 bases. The CDR3 is 15 residues long. Germline V gives CDR1 KGHPV, CDR2 FQNQEV (reference sequence). Trimming at V came to 5 bases and at J to 0 bases, leaving 2 bases not matched to a gene. The CDR3: CASSWTGGSAETLYF. Partial CDR3 DNA: TGTGCCAGCAGTTGGACTGGGGGTAGTGCAGAAACGCTGTAT.

In the case of this clone: Mouse gene names apply. The read ends 1 residue early relative to the CDR3; the germline J gene fills the gap. V usage is TRBV23 and J usage is TRBJ1-6; the tabulated D call, TRBD1, remains unverified against the DNA. TRBJ1-6 is an ORF for which the function is uncertain. The CDR3 runs to 15 residues. Germline CDR1 KGHTA, CDR2 FQNQQP. The part of the CDR3 DNA that was read is TGCTCCAGCAGTCCACAGAATTCCTATAATTCGCCCCTCTAC. Translating it yields CSSSPQNSYNSPLY. The entire CDR3 is CSSSPQNSYNSPLYF.

On this clone itself: The listed genes are named as in mouse. The read halts 1 residue ahead of the CDR3 end, with the missing end drawn from the germline J gene. The chain carries TRBV26 and TRBJ2-3, with D perhaps assigned TRBD1 or TRBD2 (6 bases each). Germline CDR1 is KGHPV and CDR2 is FQNQEV (reference sequence). Between the trimmed V and J ends, which lost 2 bases and 1 base, there was a span of 10 bases. The CDR3 consists of 15 residues. This CDR3 reads CASSLIGGGAETLYF. CDR3 DNA (partial): TGTGCCAGCAGTCTGATTGGGGGCGGTGCAGAAACGCTGTAT.

Notes on this clone: The germline and genes are mouse ones. The CDR3 extends 1 residue past the end of the read, so its final part is completed from the germline J gene. The genes are TRBV3 and TRBJ1-1, with D hard to call. With 3 bases removed from V and 0 bases from J, the gap between germline ends came to 5 bases. The CDR3 is 13 residues long. Per germline, CDR1 SNHLY and CDR2 FYNGKV (reference sequence). Partial CDR3 DNA: TGTGCCAGCAGCTTCAGTGCAAACACAGAAGTCTTC. Translating gives CASSFSANTEVF. The CDR3, in full, reads CASSFSANTEVFF.

This clone was recorded only once. Gene names are the mouse ones. Read sequence stops 1 residue before the CDR3 end, and the germline J gene provides the missing end. The chain recombines TRBV1 with TRBJ2-1, with 8 bases fitting TRBD2. In germline, CDR1 is NSQYPW, CDR2 LRSPGD (reference sequence). This CDR3 comprises 14 residues. Trimming took 3 bases from V and 4 from J; bases not matched to a gene: 2. The DNA read from the CDR3 is TGCACCTGCAGTGCGCTGGGGGGTTATGCTGAGCAGTTC. The encoded protein is CTCSALGGYAEQF. The whole CDR3 sequence is CTCSALGGYAEQFF.

This clone is categorized as medium-sized (0.01 to 0.1%). Gene names are the mouse ones. The read ends 1 residue before the CDR3 terminus; that terminus is restored from the germline J gene. The chain employs TRBV31 and TRBJ2-3; possible D gene TRBD2, 6 bases. The germline CDR1 and CDR2 sequences are GKSSPN and SITVG. V shed 3 bases and J shed 1 base, with 11 bases lying between them. The CDR3 is 14 amino acids. CDR3 in amino acids: CAWRPAGGAETLYF. CDR3 DNA, as far as it was read: TGTGCCTGGAGGCCCGCTGGGGGTGCAGAAACGCTGTAT.

For this clone: The genes are named according to mouse. The read ends 1 residue shy of where the CDR3 ends; the end is completed using the germline J gene. The chain employs TRBV16 and TRBJ2-7; maybe TRBD1 (6 bases). The germline V gene encodes CDR1 SGHSA and CDR2 FRNQAP. CDR3 length: 13 residues. V was clipped by 0 bases and J by 7 bases, with 10 bases between them. The covered CDR3 bases are TGTGCAAGCAGCTTAGAAACCGGGACAGAACAGTAC. Translated: CASSLETGTEQY. In full, the CDR3 is CASSLETGTEQYF.

This clone has just one count. Genes and germline are mouse. The read terminates 1 residue before the CDR3 end, so the remaining end is supplied by the germline J gene. This rearrangement joins TRBV16 to TRBJ1-2; the D is unclear. V was pared by 1 base and J by 0 bases, with 3 bases between. Germline CDR1 reads SGHSA; CDR2 reads FRNQAP. The CDR3 covers 13 residues. The CDR3 region is CASSLGANSDYTF. CDR3 bases read: TGTGCAAGCAGCTTAGGGGCAAACTCCGACTACACC.

Details on this clone: Here the gene names and germline are mouse. Read sequence stops 1 residue before the CDR3 end, and the germline J gene provides the missing end. The chain couples TRBV12-1 to TRBJ2-2, with 11 bases that match TRBD2. The trim removed 2 bases at V and 3 bases at J, leaving 4 bases unmatched. The CDR3 is 16 residues long. Germline V CDR1 and CDR2: SGHSN, HYEKVE. CDR3 DNA (partial): TGTGCCAGCTCTCCCCACTGGGGGGGCCACACCGGGCAGCTCTAC. This translates into CASSPHWGGHTGQLY. The CDR3 reads in full as CASSPHWGGHTGQLYF.

As regards this clone: The listed genes are named as in mouse. The read falls 1 residue short of the CDR3 end, and the missing part is taken from the germline J gene. The chain is built from TRBV19 and TRBJ1-3; weak D call: TRBD1 (5 bases). Trimming cost V 3 bases and J 0 bases, with 10 bases left between them. The length of the CDR3 is 15 residues. In germline, CDR1 is FNHDT, CDR2 SITEND (reference sequence). The CDR3 bases that were read are TGTGCCAGCAGTACAGGACAAATTTCTGGAAATACGCTCTAT. This gives the protein CASSTGQISGNTLY. The complete CDR3 sequence is CASSTGQISGNTLYF.

Note on this clone: Mouse germline and gene names are used. Coverage ceases 1 residue before the CDR3 finishes, and the germline J gene fills in the end. The chain is built from TRBV5 and TRBJ1-4; D uncertain. Trimming took off 3 bases at V and 4 bases at J, with 6 bases between the two ends. CDR3 length: 13 residues. Germline V gene data show CDR1 as LGHNA and CDR2 as YNLKQL (reference sequence). CDR3 DNA, as far as it was read: TGTGCCAGCAGCCACTACGTCAACGAAAGATTATTT. The encoded protein is CASSHYVNERLF. Given in full, the CDR3 is CASSHYVNERLFF.

Only a few counts were recorded for this clone. Genes and germline are mouse. The read halts 1 residue ahead of the CDR3 end, with the missing end drawn from the germline J gene. The chain employs TRBV26 and TRBJ2-7; D possibly uses TRBD1 or TRBD2 (5 bases each). Trimming took off 6 bases at V and 6 bases at J, with 15 bases between the two ends. Germline V lookup: CDR1 KGHPV, CDR2 FQNQEV (reference sequence). The CDR3 sequence is 13 residues long. CDR3 DNA (partial): TGTGCCAGCAGCCACGGGGCGCCGGGTGAACAGTAC. Amino acid sequence: CASSHGAPGEQY. The CDR3 in full is CASSHGAPGEQYF.

In regard to this clone: Genes here carry mouse names. Read data end 1 residue before the CDR3 end; the end is taken from the germline J gene. This sequence joins TRBV3 and TRBJ1-4, with no clear D. The CDR3 consists of 11 residues. Germline V gene lookup returns CDR1 SNHLY and CDR2 FYNGKV (reference sequence). The V end was cut by 3 bases, the J end by 4 bases, with 0 bases between. CDR3 loop: CASSFNERLFF. CDR3 bases read: TGTGCCAGCAGCTTCAACGAAAGATTATTT.